The clone carrying this T cell receptor (beta chain) was detected only a few times. The antigen remains unidentified. The record originates from a study of cytomegalovirus exposure and HLA in healthy donors. Per germline, CDR1 SGHNT and CDR2 YYREEE (reference sequence). CDR3 size: 14 residues. V lost 1 base, J lost 6 bases, and 14 bases lay in between. General observations from the study: Listed as cytomegalovirus-associated were 164 TCR beta chains.

The assay was immunoSEQ multiplex PCR, and TCRdb's table has in-frame clones only and misses some. The data hold about 130,000 clones, with approximately 84% observed a single time. The receptor's source is a man under 40 in good health and CMV-seropositive. V gene TRBV5-4 combines with J gene TRBJ2-7, with a tentative D call TRBD1 (5 bases). Sequencing was done on a sample of PBMCs. The DNA of the CDR3 is TGTGCCAGCAGCTTGAATAGGGGCCAACGCGAGCAGTACTTC. Its protein is CASSLNRGQREQYF.